This record covers a single TCR beta chain. The antigen remains undetermined. Expressed TCRB transcripts were sequenced because the entire RNA isolate underwent reverse transcription. TCRdb keeps only in-frame clones here, not all; method: immunoSEQ multiplex PCR. This sample has roughly 380,000 clones, with about 19% found just once. This record comes from a study of beta chain features in type 1 diabetes. Findings and limits, study-wide: Relative to healthy donors, patients appeared to have naive, central memory and Treg TCRB repertoires that were more similar. A potential influence of HLA type upon TCRB rearrangement remained unresolved herein. Reduced insertions and increased deletions marked VDJ junctions in type 1 diabetes patients.

Per donor, one heparinised blood draw averaged approximately 110 mL. This TCR was recovered from a woman aged 18-29 years in good health. Sequences were obtained from naive CD4+ T cells from blood.

The CDR3 sequence is CASRGQGRTGELFF. CDR3 coding DNA: TGTGCCAGCAGAGGGCAGGGGCGAACCGGGGAGCTGTTTTTT. The chain uses TRBV7-3 and TRBJ2-2; the D gene is possibly TRBD1 (6 bases). Germline CDR1 SGHTA, CDR2 FQGTGA. Trimming left V 6 bases short and J 5 bases short, with 13 bases between. The CDR3 runs to 14 residues.